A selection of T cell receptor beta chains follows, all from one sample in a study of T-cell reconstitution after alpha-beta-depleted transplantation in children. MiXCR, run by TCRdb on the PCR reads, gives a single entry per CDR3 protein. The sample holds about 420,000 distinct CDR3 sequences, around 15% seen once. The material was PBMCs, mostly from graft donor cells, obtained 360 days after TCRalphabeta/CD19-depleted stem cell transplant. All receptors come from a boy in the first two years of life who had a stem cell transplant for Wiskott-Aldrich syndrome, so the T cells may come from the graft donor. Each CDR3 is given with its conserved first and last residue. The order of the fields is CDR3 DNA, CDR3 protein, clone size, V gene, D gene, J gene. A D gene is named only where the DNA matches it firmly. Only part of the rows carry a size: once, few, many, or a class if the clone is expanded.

TGTGCCAGCAGTTTTGGACTAGGTAGGGGCGAGCAGTACTTC,CASSFGLGRGEQYF,-,TRBV28,TRBD2,TRBJ2-7
TGTGCCAGCAGTACGAGCCCGGCGGGGCAGCCCCAGCATTTT,CASSTSPAGQPQHF,-,TRBV12-3/TRBV12-4,-,TRBJ1-5
TGTGCCTGGAGTGAGGCCGGGCCCTACGAGCAGTACTTC,CAWSEAGPYEQYF,-,TRBV30,-,TRBJ2-7
TGTGCCAGCAGTGCCCTAGCGGGGAGCCAAGAGACCCAGTACTTC,CASSALAGSQETQYF,few,TRBV6-1,TRBD2,TRBJ2-5
TGTGCCAGCAGTCTACGCCGACCGGGTGAGCAGTACTTC,CASSLRRPGEQYF,-,TRBV6-5,-,TRBJ2-7
TGCGCCAGCAGCTTGGGGGGACAGTTACAAGAGACCCAGTACTTC,CASSLGGQLQETQYF,many,TRBV5-1,TRBD1,TRBJ2-5
TGTGCCAGCAGCCAAGTCCAGGAGGGGTGGACTGAGCAGTTCTTC,CASSQVQEGWTEQFF,-,TRBV3-1,-,TRBJ2-1
TGTGCCAGCAGCCAAGTGGGGGGGCCTTTCCGAGCCAGTAGCACAGATACGCAGTATTTT,CASSQVGGPFRASSTDTQYF,-,TRBV3-1,-,TRBJ2-3
TGCGCCAGCAGCTTACTTCCCGGGACGGGAGAGACCCAGTACTTC,CASSLLPGTGETQYF,-,TRBV5-1,-,TRBJ2-5
TGTGCCAGCAGGTATCATAATGAGCAGTTCTTC,CASRYHNEQFF,-,TRBV2,-,TRBJ2-1
TGTGCCAGCAGTTCGGCCCTATATAATTCACCCCTCCACTTT,CASSSALYNSPLHF,few,TRBV12-3/TRBV12-4,-,TRBJ1-6
TGCAGCACCTGGGACAGGGGGGACGGGGCCAACGTCCTGACTTTC,CSTWDRGDGANVLTF,few,TRBV29-1,TRBD1,TRBJ2-6
TGCGCCAGCAGCTTGAGTATAGTCTCCTACAATGAGCAGTTCTTC,CASSLSIVSYNEQFF,-,TRBV5-1,-,TRBJ2-1
TGTGCCAGCAGTTTGGGGGGCTTTAACTCTGGGGCCAACGTCCTGACTTTC,CASSLGGFNSGANVLTF,-,TRBV12-3/TRBV12-4,-,TRBJ2-6
TGCGCCAGCAGCTCGGGACCGCACTCTGGGGCCAACGTCCTGACTTTC,CASSSGPHSGANVLTF,-,TRBV5-1,-,TRBJ2-6
TGTGCCACCAGTGATTTTGGCAGGGGAGAAACCGGGGAGCTGTTTTTT,CATSDFGRGETGELFF,-,TRBV24-1,-,TRBJ2-2
TGCAGCGTTGCGGCAGGGGCAGGGACTGAAGCTTTCTTT,CSVAAGAGTEAFF,-,TRBV29-1,-,TRBJ1-1
TGTGCCAGCAGTTTCCGGGACAGCCCTGTAGCTAATGAAAAACTGTTTTTT,CASSFRDSPVANEKLFF,few,TRBV12-3/TRBV12-4,TRBD1,TRBJ1-4
TGCGCCAGCAGCCAGATACTAGGGACAGCCCGCAATGAGCAGTTCTTC,CASSQILGTARNEQFF,many,TRBV4-3,TRBD1,TRBJ2-1
TGTGCCAGCTCACCGACGAAGCGGGGGGCCGGAGAGACCCAGTACTTC,CASSPTKRGAGETQYF,-,TRBV18,TRBD2,TRBJ2-5
TGTGCCAGCAGATACAAACAGGGGCGAGATTACAATGAGCAGTTCTTC,CASRYKQGRDYNEQFF,-,TRBV6-5,TRBD1,TRBJ2-1